Presented here are 27 T cell receptor beta chains from one specimen sequenced in a study of radiation and T cells in renal cell carcinoma. Documented time point: blood 2 weeks post-SBRT. Sample treatment: 15 Gy SBRT to primary tumor, nephrectomy 4 weeks later. The data were produced by immunoSEQ multiplex PCR, yet TCRdb's version contains in-frame clones alone and is incomplete. The top ten clones hold about 30% of a sample with about 47,000 clones, about 80% of them seen once. The specimen was blood, collected from a patient whose treatment included radiotherapy and nephrectomy. These receptors were collected from a woman in her 70s with renal cell carcinoma.

The rearrangement joins TRBV4-1 to TRBJ2-5, with D unclear. This CDR3 has 13 residues. V lost 1 base, J lost 5 bases, and 8 bases lay in between. Germline V gene data show CDR1 as MGHRA and CDR2 as YSYEKL. This CDR3 reads CASSQGISETQYF. The CDR3 DNA reads as TGCGCCAGCAGCCAAGGGATTAGTGAGACCCAGTACTTC.

The sample holds a few counts of this clone. The DNA of the CDR3 is TGCGCCAGCAGCCAAGGGGGTAGCGCTACTTACACCGGGGAGCTGTTTTTT. Encoded protein: CASSQGGSATYTGELFF. The chain combines TRBV4-1 with TRBJ2-2; a weak D match, TRBD2 (5 bases). The germline V gene has CDR1 MGHRA and CDR2 YSYEKL. Deletions cut 1 base from V and 3 bases from J, with 15 bases between. The CDR3 loop spans 17 amino acids.

Only one count was recorded for this clone. The chain carries TRBV10-3 and TRBJ2-3; unclear D gene. V lost 6 bases and J 6 bases, leaving 13 bases between the germline ends. Per the germline V gene, CDR1 is ENHRY and CDR2 is SYGVKD. CDR3 length equals 13 residues. CDR3 residues: CAIRSPQSDTQYF. The CDR3 bases are TGTGCCATCAGGAGTCCTCAGTCGGATACGCAGTATTTT.

This clone was recorded a few times. This chain uses TRBV12-1 with TRBJ1-3; the DNA was not used to check the table's D call, TRBD1. TRBV12-1 is labeled a pseudogene. This CDR3 comprises 16 residues. The CDR3, as DNA: TGTGCCAGCAGCTTTGGAGGGGGCAAGTCTGGAAACACCATATATTTT. Translating gives CASSFGGGKSGNTIYF.

The V and J genes are TRBV7-2 and TRBJ2-5, with 14 bases aligning to TRBD2. Germline V gene sequence: CDR1 SGHTA, CDR2 FQGNSA. This CDR3 has 16 residues. Germline trimming cut 4 bases from V and 9 bases from J; bases unmatched to any gene: 10. The CDR3, as DNA: TGTGCCAGCAGCTCACAAACGACTAGCGGGGGGGCCTCCCAGTACTTC. This sequence encodes CASSSQTTSGGASQYF.

The V call is TRBV10-3, the J call TRBJ2-7; 8 nucleotides match TRBD1. Germline lookup yields CDR1 ENHRY and CDR2 SYGVKD. This CDR3 is built from 15 residues. Trimming at V came to 0 bases and at J to 3 bases, leaving 4 bases not matched to a gene. DNA of the CDR3: TGTGCCATCAGTGAGTCTGGACAGGGAATCTACGAGCAGTACTTC. Its translation: CAISESGQGIYEQYF.

This clone was seen once. V is TRBV7-2 and J is TRBJ2-7; D is unresolved. The V end lost 5 bases, the J end lost 3 bases, and 14 bases lay between the germline ends. The CDR3 has 14 residues. The germline V gene encodes CDR1 SGHTA and CDR2 FQGNSA. The chain's CDR3 is CASSLGLRYYEQYF. DNA for the CDR3: TGTGCCAGCAGCCTGGGTTTGAGATACTACGAGCAGTACTTC.

The gene calls are TRBV2 and TRBJ1-1; the match to TRBD1 covers 9 bases. The J segment lost 3 bases and the V segment lost 6 bases, leaving 5 bases of the junction unmatched. The CDR3 sequence is 14 residues long. The germline V gene encodes CDR1 SNHLY and CDR2 FYNNEI. The CDR3 region is CASRPGQGYTEAFF. The DNA for the CDR3 is TGTGCCAGCAGGCCCGGACAGGGGTACACTGAAGCTTTCTTT.

This sequence joins TRBV27 and TRBJ1-1; D unclear. Looked up from germline, CDR1 is MNHEY and CDR2 is SMNVEV (reference sequence). The CDR3 runs to 14 residues. V was pared by 6 bases and J by 3 bases, with 14 bases between. The DNA of the CDR3 is TGTGCCAGCAGCCACAAATTTGCCGACACTGAAGCTTTCTTT. Translation: CASSHKFADTEAFF.

The CDR3: CASRPHGTFNQPQHF. CDR3 coding DNA: TGTGCCAGCAGGCCTCACGGGACCTTCAATCAGCCCCAGCATTTT. The chain joins TRBV27 to TRBJ1-5; TRBD1 is a possible D gene (5 bases). Germline CDR1 MNHEY, CDR2 SMNVEV (reference sequence). The CDR3 is made up of 15 amino acids. Trimming shortened V by 6 bases and J by 3 bases, and 15 bases separated the two germline ends.

This chain links TRBV2 with TRBJ2-2; D remains unclear. Trimming took 1 base from V and 2 from J, leaving 8 bases between them. Per the germline V gene, CDR1 is SNHLY and CDR2 is FYNNEI. The CDR3 has 15 amino acids. As DNA, the CDR3 is TGTGCCAGCAGTGAAGTGAGGCTTAACACCGGGGAGCTGTTTTTT. Amino acid sequence: CASSEVRLNTGELFF.

The chain employs TRBV15 and TRBJ1-5; maybe TRBD1 (5 bases). V was cut by 0 bases and J by 0 bases, with 9 bases left in between. From germline, CDR1 is LNHNV and CDR2 YYDKDF (reference sequence). This CDR3 is built from 16 residues. The CDR3 DNA reads as TGTGCCACCAGCAGAGACAGGGCCTATAGCAATCAGCCCCAGCATTTT. This sequence encodes CATSRDRAYSNQPQHF.

V usage is TRBV19 and J usage is TRBJ1-1, with no clear D. V lost 5 bases and J lost 1, with 11 bases in between. The CDR3 totals 14 residues. CDR1 LNHDA and CDR2 SQIVND come from the germline V gene (reference sequence). DNA for the CDR3: TGTGCCAGTAGTTCCGCGGGAGGGAACACTGAAGCTTTCTTT. Residues: CASSSAGGNTEAFF.

As concerns this clone: A single base separates this from a much larger clone, so it may be a read error. The chain joins TRBV13 to TRBJ2-1, with 9 bases aligning to TRBD2. CDR3 length equals 14 residues. The V and J ends lost 5 bases and 3 bases, in that order; junction bases with no gene match: 2. In germline, CDR1 is PRHDT, CDR2 FYEKMQ (reference sequence). The chain's CDR3 is CASSDSGSYNEQFF. For the CDR3, the DNA is TGTGCCAGCAGCGATAGCGGGAGCTACAATGAGCAGTTCTTC.

The V and J genes are TRBV4-3 and TRBJ1-3; the match to TRBD1 covers 7 bases. Unmatched junction bases numbered 2, after V lost 2 bases and J lost 4 bases. The germline gives CDR1 LGHNA, CDR2 YSLEER. This CDR3 contains 14 residues. CDR3 sequence (DNA): TGCGCCAGCAGCCAAACAGGGGCCGGAAACACCATATATTTT. Protein: CASSQTGAGNTIYF.

The gene calls are TRBV5-1 and TRBJ2-3, with D uncertain. Trimming stripped 4 bases from V and 1 base from J, with 13 bases between. The germline CDR1 and CDR2 sequences are SGHRS and YFSETQ. The CDR3 covers 15 residues. This chain's CDR3 is CASSEGVWGTDTQYF. The CDR3 region has the DNA TGCGCCAGCAGCGAAGGCGTCTGGGGCACAGATACGCAGTATTTT.

This clone has more than one count but fewer than ten. The gene calls are TRBV13 and TRBJ2-1; D might be TRBD2 (7 bases). With 8 bases removed from V and 3 bases from J, the gap between germline ends came to 11 bases. CDR3 length: 13 residues. Germline V lookup: CDR1 PRHDT, CDR2 FYEKMQ (reference sequence). This chain's CDR3 is CASREDSYNEQFF. DNA of the CDR3: TGTGCCAGCCGGGAGGACAGCTACAATGAGCAGTTCTTC.

This clone was seen only a few times. The J gene is TRBJ2-3, the V gene TRBV14; D remains ambiguous. This CDR3 comprises 13 residues. Germline CDR1 SGHDN, CDR2 FVKESK. The V and J ends lost 5 bases and 4 bases respectively, with 10 bases between them. The CDR3: CASSFHSADTQYF. The CDR3 DNA is TGTGCCAGCAGCTTCCATAGTGCAGATACGCAGTATTTT.

The chain couples TRBV5-1 to TRBJ1-2, with D possibly being TRBD1 (5 bases). Germline CDR1 and CDR2: SGHRS and YFSETQ. The CDR3 totals 14 residues. V lost 1 base and J 6 bases, leaving 13 bases between the germline ends. The DNA for the CDR3 is TGCGCCAGCAGCTTGTCCGGGACTATCCATGGCTACACCTTC. Protein product: CASSLSGTIHGYTF.

A single count supports this clone. This chain connects TRBV4-2 to TRBJ2-7; D remains unclear. Germline assignment: CDR1 LGHNA and CDR2 YNFKEQ. The CDR3 is made up of 15 amino acids. V was clipped by 4 bases and J by 6 bases, with 19 bases between them. The CDR3 nucleotides read TGTGCCAGCAGCCCCACGACCCGAGACCGCCCCGAGCAGTACTTC. Translation gives CASSPTTRDRPEQYF.

The chain links TRBV19 to TRBJ2-2; tentatively, D is TRBD1 (6 bases). The V end lost 10 bases, the J end lost 3 bases, and 15 bases lay between the germline ends. The CDR3 covers 14 residues. Per the germline V gene, CDR1 is LNHDA and CDR2 is SQIVND (reference sequence). The CDR3 loop reads CATQDRVYTGELFF. The CDR3 DNA follows: TGTGCCACTCAGGACAGAGTATACACCGGGGAGCTGTTTTTT.

The chain combines TRBV27 with TRBJ2-7; D is undetermined. The CDR3 consists of 13 residues. V lost 6 bases and J 2 bases, leaving 11 bases between the germline ends. The germline CDR1 and CDR2 sequences are MNHEY and SMNVEV (reference sequence). CDR3 DNA sequence: TGTGCCAGCAGCCTTACAGCCACCTACGAGCAGTACTTC. This codes for CASSLTATYEQYF.

The chain has TRBV18 and TRBJ2-1; TRBD2 matches 9 bases. Germline CDR1 and CDR2: KGHSH and LQKENI. The CDR3 is 16 residues long. J lost 8 bases, V lost 0 bases, and 8 bases had no gene match. DNA of the CDR3: TGTGCCAGCTCACCACCTGGATTTAGCGGGGGCGATGAGCAGTTCTTC. Translation: CASSPPGFSGGDEQFF.

For the CDR3, the DNA is TGTGCCAGTACGCGGGCTGAGTCAAGGGACGGGGAGCTGTTTTTT. Protein: CASTRAESRDGELFF. This sequence joins TRBV19 and TRBJ2-2; D might be TRBD2 (5 bases). This CDR3 region has 15 residues. Trimming removed 7 bases from V and 7 bases from J, with 19 bases in between. The V gene's germline CDR1 is LNHDA and CDR2 SQIVND (reference sequence).

The CDR3 DNA is TGTGCCACCAGCGGGGGACAGGGGGTTGAAGATACGCAGTATTTT. It translates to CATSGGQGVEDTQYF. The genes are TRBV15 and TRBJ2-3, with 11 positions matching TRBD1. Per germline, CDR1 LNHNV and CDR2 YYDKDF (reference sequence). This CDR3 is built from 15 residues. V trimming: 5 bases; J trimming: 5 bases; junction bases outside the gene matches: 6.

This chain uses TRBV2 with TRBJ2-5, with a tentative D call TRBD1 (5 bases). Germline V CDR1 and CDR2: SNHLY, FYNNEI. Deletions cut 3 bases from V and 5 bases from J, with 13 bases between. This CDR3 is 14 amino acids long. CDR3 loop: CASSDARVLETQYF. CDR3 coding DNA: TGTGCCAGCAGTGATGCCAGGGTCCTGGAGACCCAGTACTTC.

A few counts support this clone. The chain recombines TRBV27 with TRBJ1-6; perhaps TRBD1 as D (6 bases). The CDR3 spans 17 residues. V shed 0 bases and J shed 7 bases, with 16 bases lying between them. Germline CDR1 is MNHEY and CDR2 is SMNVEV (reference sequence). CDR3 bases: TGTGCCAGCAGTTTATCTACAGGGAGGGGAGAAAATTCACCCCTCCACTTT. Protein product: CASSLSTGRGENSPLHF.